These T cell receptor beta chains were read from a single sample in a study of cytomegalovirus exposure and HLA in healthy donors. Produced via immunoSEQ multiplex PCR; TCRdb's table is partial and in-frame only. The table records some 110,000 clones, 78% of them present only once. Specimen: PBMCs. The receptors originated from a man between 25 and 39 years old in good health and CMV-seronegative. Both conserved end residues are part of each CDR3. A D gene is named only where the DNA matches it firmly. Clone size is stated in some rows and not others, as once, few, many or a class when expanded.

v_call: TRBV29-1; d_call: TRBD1; clone_size: -; j_call: TRBJ1-4; cdr3_nt: TGCAGCGCCTCCGGGACAGGTGAAAAACTGTTTTTT; cdr3_aa: CSASGTGEKLFF
v_call: TRBV12-5; d_call: -; clone_size: medium-sized; j_call: TRBJ1-1; cdr3_nt: TGTGCTAGTGGCTGGGGGGGCACTGAAGCTTTCTTT; cdr3_aa: CASGWGGTEAFF
v_call: TRBV7-2; d_call: TRBD2; clone_size: -; j_call: TRBJ2-3; cdr3_nt: TGTGCCAGCACCATCTGGGCCAGCGGGGGGCAATTTACAGATACGCAGTATTTT; cdr3_aa: CASTIWASGGQFTDTQYF
v_call: TRBV5-4; d_call: TRBD1; clone_size: -; j_call: TRBJ1-4; cdr3_nt: TGTGCCAGCAGCTCTGGACAGGGAGTCGGTACTAATGAAAAACTGTTTTTT; cdr3_aa: CASSSGQGVGTNEKLFF
v_call: TRBV5-1; d_call: -; clone_size: few; j_call: TRBJ1-1; cdr3_nt: TGCGCCAGCAGCTTGGGCGGGGGGTTGATGAACACTGAAGCTTTCTTT; cdr3_aa: CASSLGGGLMNTEAFF
v_call: TRBV28; d_call: -; clone_size: -; j_call: TRBJ2-5; cdr3_nt: TGTGCCAGCCGAGGATCTAGACCAGAGACCCAGTACTTC; cdr3_aa: CASRGSRPETQYF
v_call: TRBV4-1; d_call: TRBD2; clone_size: -; j_call: TRBJ2-3; cdr3_nt: TGCGCCAGCAGTCGAGTTAGCGGGGGGGGAACAGATACGCAGTATTTT; cdr3_aa: CASSRVSGGGTDTQYF
v_call: TRBV19; d_call: TRBD2; clone_size: -; j_call: TRBJ2-1; cdr3_nt: TGTGCCAGTAGTATTCCCGGGCTAGCGGGAGGCGATGAGCAGTTCTTC; cdr3_aa: CASSIPGLAGGDEQFF
v_call: TRBV27; d_call: TRBD1; clone_size: -; j_call: TRBJ2-4; cdr3_nt: TGTGCCAGCAGTAACCCGACAGGGGGAAAAAACATTCAGTACTTC; cdr3_aa: CASSNPTGGKNIQYF
v_call: TRBV28; d_call: -; clone_size: once; j_call: TRBJ2-7; cdr3_nt: TGTGCCAGCAGTTCCTCCCTTGATAGCGGTAGCTCCTACGAGCAGTACTTC; cdr3_aa: CASSSSLDSGSSYEQYF
v_call: TRBV7-9; d_call: -; clone_size: -; j_call: TRBJ2-2; cdr3_nt: TGTGCCAGCAGCTTAGTTAGGGGTCCCTACACCGGGGAGCTGTTTTTT; cdr3_aa: CASSLVRGPYTGELFF
v_call: TRBV28; d_call: -; clone_size: -; j_call: TRBJ1-2; cdr3_nt: TGTGCCAGCAGTTTATTCGCGGATGGCTACACCTTC; cdr3_aa: CASSLFADGYTF
v_call: TRBV4-1; d_call: TRBD2; clone_size: -; j_call: TRBJ2-7; cdr3_nt: TGCGCCAGCAGCCAGGGACTAGCGGCTCACTACGAGCAGTACTTC; cdr3_aa: CASSQGLAAHYEQYF
v_call: TRBV2; d_call: -; clone_size: few; j_call: TRBJ2-3; cdr3_nt: TGTGCCAGCATGCGGGGCACAGATACGCAGTATTTT; cdr3_aa: CASMRGTDTQYF
v_call: TRBV6-4; d_call: TRBD2; clone_size: few; j_call: TRBJ2-3; cdr3_nt: TGTGCCAGCAGTGACTCGAGTAGCGGGGGGGGAACAGATACGCAGTATTTT; cdr3_aa: CASSDSSSGGGTDTQYF
v_call: TRBV28; d_call: TRBD2; clone_size: -; j_call: TRBJ2-7; cdr3_nt: TGTGCCAGCACCCGGGATAGCGGGAGCGCTGCCTACGAGCAGTACTTC; cdr3_aa: CASTRDSGSAAYEQYF
v_call: TRBV9; d_call: TRBD1; clone_size: -; j_call: TRBJ1-1; cdr3_nt: TGTGCCAGCAGCGTAGCCCCAGGGGGGAGGACTGAAGCTTTCTTT; cdr3_aa: CASSVAPGGRTEAFF
v_call: TRBV7-9; d_call: -; clone_size: -; j_call: TRBJ1-5; cdr3_nt: TGTGCCAGCAGCTTTACTAGTCCCGCCGGCTTCCAGCATTTT; cdr3_aa: CASSFTSPAGFQHF
v_call: TRBV2; d_call: -; clone_size: -; j_call: TRBJ1-5; cdr3_nt: TGTGCCAGCAGTGAGCGGGACGACGACGGGAGCAATCAGCCCCAGCATTTT; cdr3_aa: CASSERDDDGSNQPQHF
v_call: TRBV4-3; d_call: TRBD2; clone_size: -; j_call: TRBJ2-1; cdr3_nt: TGCGCCAGCAGCCTTTATACCGGGACTAGCGCCGGGGGGCAGTTCTTC; cdr3_aa: CASSLYTGTSAGGQFF
v_call: TRBV30; d_call: -; clone_size: few; j_call: TRBJ1-1; cdr3_nt: TGTGCCTGGAGAAACAGGGTAACATGGAACACTGAAGCTTTCTTT; cdr3_aa: CAWRNRVTWNTEAFF
v_call: TRBV27; d_call: TRBD1; clone_size: -; j_call: TRBJ1-4; cdr3_nt: TGTGCCAGCAGACCGACAGGGGGTTTTGAAAAACTGTTTTTT; cdr3_aa: CASRPTGGFEKLFF
v_call: TRBV28; d_call: -; clone_size: -; j_call: TRBJ2-7; cdr3_nt: TGTGCCAGCAGTTCGGCTAGCGTCTCCTACGAGCAGTACTTC; cdr3_aa: CASSSASVSYEQYF
v_call: TRBV7-9; d_call: -; clone_size: -; j_call: TRBJ2-3; cdr3_nt: TGTGCCAGCAGCTTATCTTCGACAGTTAGCACAGATACGCAGTATTTT; cdr3_aa: CASSLSSTVSTDTQYF
v_call: TRBV5-1; d_call: -; clone_size: -; j_call: TRBJ1-2; cdr3_nt: TGCGCCAGCAGCTTGGTAGGGGTTGGCTACACCTTC; cdr3_aa: CASSLVGVGYTF